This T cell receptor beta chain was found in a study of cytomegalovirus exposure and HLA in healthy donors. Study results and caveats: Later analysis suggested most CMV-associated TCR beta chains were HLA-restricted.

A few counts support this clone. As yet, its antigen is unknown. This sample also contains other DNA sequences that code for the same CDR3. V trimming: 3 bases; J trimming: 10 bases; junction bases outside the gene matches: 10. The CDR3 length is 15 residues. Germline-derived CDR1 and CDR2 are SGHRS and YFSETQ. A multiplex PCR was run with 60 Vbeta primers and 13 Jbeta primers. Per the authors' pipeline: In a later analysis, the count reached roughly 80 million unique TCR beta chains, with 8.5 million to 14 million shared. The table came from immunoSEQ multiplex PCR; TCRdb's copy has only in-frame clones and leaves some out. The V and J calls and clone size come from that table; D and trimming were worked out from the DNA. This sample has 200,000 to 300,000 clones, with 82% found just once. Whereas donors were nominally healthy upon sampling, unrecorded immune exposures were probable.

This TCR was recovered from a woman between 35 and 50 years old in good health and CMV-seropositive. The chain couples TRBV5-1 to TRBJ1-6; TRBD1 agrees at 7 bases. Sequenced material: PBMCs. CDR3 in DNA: TGCGCCAGCAGCTCAAGACAGGGAAATCAATCACCCCTCCACTTT. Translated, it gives CASSSRQGNQSPLHF.